This T cell receptor beta chain came from a study of identical twins (dated by TCRdb to 2016 to 2018). Broadly, across the study: TCR alpha and beta repertoires from monozygotic twins, unrelated adults of various ages and cord blood were deep-sequenced to test whether fetal clonotypes persist. Replicate twin experiments were performed at different times using different library preparation protocols to rule out contamination.

Study-wide conclusions, independent of this receptor: Excess twin sharing in beta out-of-frame sequences was weaker because fewer shared sequences lowered the signal-to-noise ratio. Recombination models systematically underestimated out-of-frame TCR alpha sharing in monozygotic twins but agreed with sharing between unrelated individuals. Fewer insertions were carried by abundant cord blood beta clonotypes, a similar but weaker trend appeared in young adult naive repertoires, and no such trend appeared in memory repertoires. Because the same donors could not be followed over many years, the conclusions depended on cross-sectional statistical analysis. Compared with coincidental sharing between unrelated individuals, an excess of low generation-probability sequences was observed among out-of-frame TCR alpha sequences shared between twins. Invariant T cells such as MAIT and iNKT could partly confound zero-insertion analyses, although diverse VJ usage argued against such confounding for most clonotypes.

Every donor in the study was a healthy Caucasian. Library preparation employed 5' RACE. The data were produced on an Illumina HiSeq 2000. Template switching introduced a universal primer binding site; the final cDNA contained a unique molecular identifier, enabling accurate counting of TCR cDNA molecules. First-strand cDNA for TCR alpha and beta chains was synthesized from specific primers in the conserved constant-segment region. To control for contamination, every cDNA library was double barcoded, receiving both a SMART-Mk sample barcode and Illumina barcodes. TruSeq adapter sequences, together with Illumina sample barcodes, were added in two successive PCR steps. TCR alpha and beta cDNA libraries were sequenced on the Illumina HiSeq platform with custom primers. Regarding the original processing steps: MiGEC processed the raw reads to extract unique molecular identifiers, while MiXCR was used to determine the CDR3 positions. Recombination models were inferred per individual with the repgenHMM and IGoR tools using an EM algorithm. The analysis of shared clonotypes was done with the tcR package in R, with sharing normalized by the product of cloneset sizes. To study raw recombination free of thymic and clonal selection effects, out-of-frame nonproductive sequences were analyzed. TCRdb ran its own pipeline on the public reads, namely fastp trimming at Q25 and MiXCR clone calling, and kept in-frame beta chains. Rows with one shared CDR3 protein collapse into an entry with the most common genes and DNA. TCRdb, not the authors, supplied the V and J calls. The sample has 1.5 million or so distinct CDR3 sequences on record, about 32% of them singletons. More than 0.25% of the sample is taken by the ten largest.

This clonotype has ten or more counts. Which antigen it targets is not known. No base qualities exist here, and no much larger clone lies one base off it. For this chain, trimming is 5 bases at the V end and 6 bases at the J end, and the number of junction bases without a gene match is 6. Spanning cysteine to phenylalanine, the CDR3 consists of 14 amino acids. The kept DNA is CDR3 alone, 42 bases in frame from the first base. The receptor was isolated from a newborn girl in good health. The material sequenced was cord blood. Recombination linked TRBV12-3 or TRBV12-4 to TRBJ2-4; TRBD2 lines up with 8 middle nucleotides. The bases are TGTGCCAGCAGTATCACTAGCGGACGAAACATTCAGTACTTC. The translation is CASSITSGRNIQYF.